This TCR beta chain derives from a study of cytomegalovirus exposure and HLA in healthy donors (dated by TCRdb to about 2017). For context, the study as a whole: An earlier analysis of a few hundred of the donors reported 276 Gb of sequence data and 117 million unique TCR beta sequences obtained from approximately 180 million T cells. An early release that covered some 630 HLA-typed donors contained about 300 gigabases of sequencing data and 75 million to 100 million unique TCR sequences. Of the 350 to 400 genotyped donors, 81% fell in the genetic ancestry cluster associated with self-reported Caucasian donors. The study aimed to test whether cataloging public T cell receptors could reveal signatures of past pathogen exposure. The study used immunosequencing to profile the T cell repertoires of some 600 subjects and linked those repertoires to cytomegalovirus serostatus. In addition to the first cohort of hundreds of subjects, a separate validation cohort of 130 or so different subjects was used. The study combined high-throughput TCR immunosequencing, statistical association of individual TCRs with disease status, and machine learning to predict cytomegalovirus infection status. A later analysis re-examined previously published TCR beta repertoires from 500 to 700 donors and added high-resolution HLA genotyping to investigate patterns of TCR occurrence. Rather than using new phenotypic data, the later analysis identified candidate immune exposures from TCR beta sequences and from how often those sequences occurred across donors. To decide whether each TCR beta V gene segment behaved as functional or pseudogenic, an earlier analysis of nearly 600 of the donors relied on high-throughput TCR beta sequencing. Donor age, sex, ethnicity and CMV serostatus were compiled alongside the repertoire data. Genome-wide SNP genotypes for about three fifths of the 666 donors were used in a later genetic analysis, which treated that subset as a discovery cohort. All discovery cohort repertoires had been generated on a single sequencing platform. Both class I and class II loci were covered by HLA typing, at four-digit resolution. The number of donors typed differed by locus, with about 620-630 for A, B, C, DRB1 and DQB1, around 560 for DQA1, approximately 570 for DPA1, and some 440 for DPB1. Four to six DR-DQ haplotypes were handled as single units for association and clustering because linkage in the cohort was strong. Across approximately 420 genotyped donors of the cohort, an average of about 240,000 unique TCR beta nucleotide sequences per donor were sequenced, and approximately 19% of those sequences were non-productive. Study-wide conclusions, independent of this receptor: It was suggested by the authors that the approach could potentially be generalized to other disease states and immunological phenotypes. In this cohort, only TCR beta chains were sequenced, and detectable features were limited by the absence of alpha or paired-chain data. Because the 87-base-pair reads could not distinguish some IMGT-functional V segments, including TRBV6-2 and TRBV6-3, those segments were excluded. HLA typing was unavailable for some donors at each locus, so association tests used only the typed subset. Compared with the approximately 710-donor mean, donors in an Asian-associated ancestry cluster had fewer N-insertions in productive TCRs, according to a later genetic analysis. Assigning TCR associations to individual alleles was difficult when HLA alleles, especially DR and DQ, strongly co-occurred. Correlated functional status among segregating V segments might reflect linkage disequilibrium, but an unknown experimental factor could not be ruled out. According to a later analysis, TCR association rates differed among HLA loci, with DRB1 alleles showing the most associated TCRs and HLA-C alleles showing the fewest. V-gene and J-gene trimming of TCR beta chains was associated with a missense DCLRE1C variant in a later genetic analysis, and the association was replicated in an independent cohort. A later analysis found that most CMV-associated TCR beta chains appeared HLA-restricted, with HLA associations seemingly driven largely by CMV exposure. While some public TCRs were present in many individuals, most TCR sequences turned up only very rarely across donors. A later analysis associated about 16,000 TCR beta sequences with specific HLA alleles at a false discovery rate of 0.05. A cluster of highly shared sequence variants was judged likely to represent a technical artifact of the sequencing pipeline. A later analysis reported that several top co-occurrence clusters appeared linked to parvovirus B19, influenza, CMV and Epstein-Barr virus. The only immune exposure information available for the cohort was CMV serostatus. The presence/absence analyses assumed that sequencing depth was roughly uniform across donors, and that assumption may not be true. In vitro tests confirmed that three of the cytomegalovirus-associated TCR beta chains recognize cytomegalovirus antigens. Broadly in line with IMGT annotations, most TCR beta V segments showed up in productive rearrangements about 87% or about 30% of the time in an earlier analysis of a few hundred of the donors. The study listed 164 TCR beta chains as associated with cytomegalovirus. Because counts were too low, around 17 rarely observed V segments, including chromosome 9 orphons, were left out of the earlier analysis of several hundred of the donors. A further reported finding was that TCR beta sequences accurately predicted the HLA-A and HLA-B alleles for most subjects in the first cohort. Cytomegalovirus status was reported to be diagnosed by the classifier with high specificity and sensitivity in both the original and validation cohorts. In a later analysis, HLA-associated TCR beta chains were found to be more clonally expanded and to have lower generation probabilities than equally common non-associated chains.

The library was obtained by the immunoSEQ multiplex PCR assay. The multiplex PCR relied on a mix of 60 forward primers for TCR Vbeta segments and 13 reverse primers for TCR Jbeta segments. The CDR3 region of rearranged TCR beta genes was amplified from genomic DNA by a multiplex PCR assay. The Illumina HiSeq System was used to sequence the amplified TCR beta libraries as 87-base-pair reads. For the original study's pipeline: A later analysis tallied 70 million to 100 million unique TCR beta chains across the 600 to 700 repertoires, and some 10 million of those chains were shared by two or more donors. To remove PCR and sequencing errors, raw reads were error-corrected and collapsed into unique sequences using a nearest-neighbor algorithm that merged closely related sequences. V, D and J gene segments were assigned by aligning CDR3 sequences to IMGT reference sequences. For a sequence to be retained, a match of at least six nucleotides was required to both a V gene segment and a J gene segment. Rearrangements were classified as productive when the CDR3 lacked stop codons and remained in frame with V and J, and all other rearrangements were classified as non-productive. Following IMGT convention, CDR3 was defined as the stretch from the second conserved V-encoded cysteine to the conserved J-encoded phenylalanine. The earlier analysis of 500 to 600 of the donors excluded sequences that lacked an unambiguous match to a single V gene segment. In an earlier analysis of approximately 560 of the donors, a V segment was called functional when productive rearrangements were above 56.7%, and segregating when the standard deviation between donors exceeded 5%. To diagnose cytomegalovirus status from the catalog of TCR beta chain sequences, a statistical classification framework was built. A later analysis assigned V and J genes by comparing TCR nucleotide sequences with IMGT/GENE-DB human TR gene sequences. In a later analysis, CDR3 sequences and most-parsimonious VDJ recombination scenarios were assigned using the TCRdist pipeline. In a later analysis, each TCR beta chain was defined by its CDR3 amino acid sequence together with its V-gene family, and reads lacking a unique V-gene family were excluded. A later analysis removed 550 to 650 highly shared, low-generation-probability nucleotide sequences to deal with suspected cross-contamination and a sequencing artifact. In a later analysis, a clonal expansion index for each public chain was calculated from normalized within-repertoire ranks of inferred template counts. Generation probabilities in a later analysis came from a VDJ recombination model fitted to out-of-frame rearrangements, and those results were checked against IGoR. In a later analysis, TCR-TCR, TCR-HLA and TCR-CMV co-occurrence was scored with hypergeometric tests, and a repertoire-size bias correction was applied to TCR pairs. In a later analysis, false discovery rates were estimated by permuting HLA or CMV assignments 20 times. In a later analysis, co-occurring TCRs were grouped with DBSCAN, and TCRdist sequence similarity was added when clustering was performed within HLA-allele-positive subsets. For co-occurrence clustering, repertoires with fewer than 30,000 or more than 120,000 public chains were excluded, along with 4 to 6 repertoires with anomalous nucleotide sharing. As stored in TCRdb, this immuneACCESS dataset retains in-frame rearrangements with V and J assigned. A fraction of the clones does not appear; measured against another copy, unresolved V genes explain less than half of the discrepancy, and the remainder lacks a known reason. That table furnishes V, J and clone size, whereas the DNA furnished D and trimming. For this sample the table gives around 120,000 clones, of which 77% were detected only once. The ten largest clonotypes hold 3.5% to 4.5% of the sample.

V was cut back by 4 bases and J by 1 base, leaving a gap of 17 bases between them. Sequences SGHRS (CDR1) and YFSETQ (CDR2) are obtained from the germline V gene. The CDR3 holds 16 amino acids from the cysteine to the phenylalanine. Here the CDR3 DNA is all that survives: 48 bases in frame from base 1. The cohort was made up of about 610 healthy bone marrow donors. Cohort members were all nominally healthy when sampled, although unrecorded immune exposures were likely present. CMV serostatus was recorded as positive for about 310 and negative for 352 of the 666 cohort members, whereas no CMV serostatus was recorded for the donor in question. A peripheral blood sample was collected from each donor, and TCR beta sequencing was performed on peripheral blood mononuclear cells. Genomic DNA was extracted from the blood cell samples with the Qiagen DNeasy Blood Extraction Kit. Of note for this clone: Which antigen it targets is not known. No clone much larger than this one lies a single base away; base qualities are absent.

The source material was PBMCs. This receptor was obtained from a human donor in good health. This receptor chain uses TRBV5-1 and TRBJ1-1; the D gene is perhaps TRBD1, from 6 matching bases. The bases read TGCGCCAGCAGCCCCCAGGGGCTGGCTAAGAACACTGAAGCTTTCTTT. Translation gives CASSPQGLAKNTEAFF. Where the CDR3 stops, the reference TRBV5-1 and TRBJ1-1 genes take over; the full variable domain is KAGVTQTPRYLIKTRGQQVTLSCSPISGHRSVSWYQQTPGQGLQFLFEYFSETQRNKGNFPGRFSGRQFSNSRSEMNVSTLELGDSALYLCASSPQGLAKNTEAFFGQGTRLTVV.